This T cell receptor beta chain was captured in a study of T cells expressing NK-cell markers. Study information: It was sorted CD3+CD56+NKG2C+, CD3+CD56+NKG2C- and CD3+CD56-NKG2C+ T cells that supplied the TCR beta repertoires.

Regarding the study as a whole: One observes that, in a few donors, these clonotypes were also the leading ones within the CD3+CD56-NKG2C+ fraction.

The CDR3 consists of 13 residues. Researchers built TCR beta cDNA using 5'RACE template switching with UMIs. TCRdb derives one entry per CDR3 protein from the 5' RACE reads, leaving out DNA. Its clone listing holds approximately 420,000 distinct CDR3 sequences. Points on this clonotype: As yet, its antigen is unknown.

The chain employs TRBV12-3 or TRBV12-4 and TRBJ2-2; TCRdb gives TRBD1 as the D gene, but with no DNA this cannot be confirmed. This TCR derives from a woman aged 45-60 years in good health. Sequenced material: blood T cells: a sorted CD56 or NKG2C T cell subset, CD4+ or CD8+ T cells, or bulk PBMC T cells (not recorded which). The CDR3 sequence: CASSPTGPGELFF.